The next 13 T cell receptor beta chains were all read from a single sample in a study of T cells after yellow fever vaccination. TCRdb re-derived calls from the 5' RACE reads in MiXCR, one entry per CDR3 protein. The table shows about 220,000 distinct CDR3 sequences, with approximately 3.2% occurring only once. The specimen comprised CD4+ T cells sorted from PBMCs, sampled 10 days after the yellow fever booster vaccination. These receptor sequences come from a man aged 18 to 29 who received the YFV17D yellow fever vaccine.

This clonotype appeared a few times. The chain recombines TRBV11-2 with TRBJ1-4, with D perhaps matching TRBD1 (6 bases). The V gene's germline CDR1 is SGHAT and CDR2 FQNNGV. Trimming shortened V by 1 base and J by 6 bases, and 18 bases separated the two germline ends. The CDR3 sequence is 17 residues long. The CDR3 DNA is TGTGCCAGCAGCTTAGGGGCAGGGGCGAACTTGGATGAAAAACTGTTTTTT. It codes for CASSLGAGANLDEKLFF.

CDR3 residues: CASSFEGSQPQHF. The CDR3 DNA is TGTGCCAGCAGCTTTGAGGGATCTCAGCCCCAGCATTTT. The chain joins TRBV7-2 to TRBJ1-5; no firm D call. The CDR3 runs 13 residues. Germline V gene data show CDR1 as SGHTA and CDR2 as FQGNSA. Trimming removed 3 bases at V and 6 bases at J, with 9 bases between.

The chain links TRBV23-1 to TRBJ1-5; 9 nucleotides line up with TRBD1. TRBV23-1 is noted as an ORF with a role that remains uncertain. The CDR3 sequence is 17 residues long. The V and J ends lost 4 bases and 4 bases, in that order; junction bases with no gene match: 11. DNA of the CDR3: TGCGCCAGCAGTCGGCACCGACAGGGGGTCAGGAATCAGCCCCAGCATTTT. This sequence encodes CASSRHRQGVRNQPQHF.

This clonotype occurred a few times. J is TRBJ1-1 and V is TRBV18, with unresolved D. The germline CDR1 and CDR2 sequences are KGHSH and LQKENI. This CDR3 spans 12 amino acids. V was shortened by 3 bases and J by 2 bases, with 4 bases between the two germline ends. For the CDR3, the DNA is TGTGCCAGCTCACCCATTAACACTGAAGCTTTCTTT. This codes for CASSPINTEAFF. The full variable domain, rest sourced from reference TRBV18 and TRBJ1-1, is NAGVMQNPRHLVRRRGQEARLRCSPMKGHSHVYWYRQLPEEGLKFMVYLQKENIIDESGMPKERFSAEFPKEGPSILRIQQVVRGDSAAYFCASSPINTEAFFGQGTRLTVV.

This clonotype was seen more than once but under ten times. The chain recombines TRBV24-1 with TRBJ2-7; D might be TRBD2 (6 bases). Per the germline V gene, CDR1 is KGHDR and CDR2 is SFDVKD. V was shortened by 2 bases and J by 2 bases, with 12 bases between the two germline ends. CDR3 length: 15 residues. CDR3 nucleotide sequence: TGTGCCACCAGTGATTCAAGGACGGGAGCCTACGAGCAGTACGTC. Translation: CATSDSRTGAYEQYV.

This clonotype was counted at least ten times. The chain has TRBV5-1 and TRBJ2-5; TRBD1 might be the D (6 bases). The germline V gene has CDR1 SGHRS and CDR2 YFSETQ. Between the trimmed V and J ends, which lost 1 base and 5 bases, there was a span of 15 bases. The CDR3 length is 15 residues. CDR3 in amino acids: CASSLRTGSEETQYF. CDR3 DNA sequence: TGCGCCAGCAGCTTGAGAACAGGGAGCGAGGAGACCCAGTACTTC.

Many counts were recorded for this clonotype. The chain couples TRBV11-2 to TRBJ2-2; D ambiguous. Germline V gene lookup returns CDR1 SGHAT and CDR2 FQNNGV. Trimming shortened V by 3 bases and J by 5 bases, and 7 bases separated the two germline ends. The CDR3 has 13 amino acids. For the CDR3, the DNA is TGTGCCAGCAGCTTCACTTTGACCGGGGAGCTGTTTTTT. Translating it yields CASSFTLTGELFF.

This clonotype was picked up many times. The gene calls are TRBV3-2 and TRBJ2-2. TRBV3-2 is described as a pseudogene. The CDR3 is made up of 9 amino acids. The CDR3, as DNA: TGTGCCAGCAAGTGGGAGCTGTTTTTT. Encoded protein: CASKWELFF.

This clonotype has a count of ten or more. The gene calls are TRBV6-2 or TRBV6-3 and TRBJ2-7; a weak D match, TRBD1 (5 bases). CDR1 MNHEY and CDR2 SVGEGT come from the germline V gene. The CDR3 consists of 13 residues. V was trimmed by 4 bases and J by 4 bases, leaving 11 bases between them. CDR3: CASSSRQGYEQYF. CDR3 nucleotides: TGTGCCAGCAGTTCTCGTCAGGGATACGAGCAGTACTTC.

This clonotype was seen many times. V usage is TRBV7-2 and J usage is TRBJ2-1; D uncertain. Trimming pared 3 bases from V and 5 bases from J, leaving 8 bases between. The CDR3 spans 13 residues. CDR1 SGHTA and CDR2 FQGNSA come from the germline V gene. The CDR3 sequence is CASSLNTDNEQFF. CDR3 coding DNA: TGTGCCAGCAGCTTGAACACGGACAATGAGCAGTTCTTC.

This clonotype came up many times. This chain uses TRBV5-1 with TRBJ2-3; D not certain. The CDR3 extends over 12 amino acids. Germline CDR1 reads SGHRS; CDR2 reads YFSETQ. V was shortened by 4 bases and J by 2 bases, with 5 bases between the two germline ends. The CDR3 DNA sequence: TGCGCCAGCAGCCAAGACACAGATACGCAGTATTTT. Protein product: CASSQDTDTQYF. Combining the CDR3 with reference TRBV5-1 and TRBJ2-3 gives the whole variable domain KAGVTQTPRYLIKTRGQQVTLSCSPISGHRSVSWYQQTPGQGLQFLFEYFSETQRNKGNFPGRFSGRQFSNSRSEMNVSTLELGDSALYLCASSQDTDTQYFGPGTRLTVL.

This clonotype was counted ten times or more. V is TRBV7-2 and J is TRBJ1-5; 7 bases line up with TRBD1. This CDR3 has 15 residues. Germline assignment: CDR1 SGHTA and CDR2 FQGNSA. The junction had 5 bases not matched to a gene; V was cut back by 4 bases and J by 2 bases. CDR3 sequence: CASSSEGGGNQPQHF. The DNA of the CDR3 is TGTGCCAGCAGCTCCGAAGGGGGCGGCAATCAGCCCCAGCATTTT.

V and J are TRBV7-8 and TRBJ1-3; D ambiguous. Germline V gives CDR1 SGHVS, CDR2 FQNEAQ. Trimming cost V 4 bases and J 0 bases, with 16 bases left between them. CDR3 length: 17 residues. CDR3 nucleotide sequence: TGTGCCAGCAGCTGGACTCTTACCGCGACCTCTGGAAACACCATATATTTT. This gives the protein CASSWTLTATSGNTIYF.